The clone carrying this T cell receptor (beta chain) was seen a handful of times. Its cognate antigen is unknown. The record originates from a study of cytotoxic CD8 clonotypes in ibrutinib-treated CLL. Findings and caveats of the study: At the start, clonality exceeded age-matched healthy donors and followed circulating CD8+ T-cell counts. Clonotypes that were public were uncommon, and they contracted or stayed stable on treatment. In sustained-remission versus progressing patients, sampling times differed.

CDR1 is LNHDA and CDR2 is SQIVND in the germline V gene (reference sequence). The V segment lost 5 bases and the J segment 5 bases; nucleotides outside the gene matches: 16. There are 17 residues in the CDR3. The method was immunoSEQ multiplex PCR; TCRdb's version includes in-frame clones alone and lacks a portion of them. The sample yields 25,000 to 30,000 clones, 57% seen once. This chain uses TRBV19 with TRBJ2-5; 8 bases align to TRBD2. This specimen was PBMCs, taken before ibrutinib treatment. This clonotype was obtained from a human donor with chronic lymphocytic leukemia. The CDR3 bases are TGTGCCAGTAGTTCGGGGGGGGGCCGAAAAATAGGCGAGACCCAGTACTTC. Translated, it gives CASSSGGGRKIGETQYF.